The source of this T cell receptor (beta chain) is a study of cytomegalovirus exposure and HLA in healthy donors. CDR3 length: 14 residues. V was clipped by 4 bases and J by 1 base, with 13 bases between them. The germline V gene encodes CDR1 GTSNPN and CDR2 SVGIG (reference sequence). The study ran its PCR with 60 Vbeta and 13 Jbeta primers. Profiling relied on immunoSEQ multiplex PCR, and the TCRdb table lists in-frame clones only, not all of them. The table has 130,000 or so clones, roughly 79% seen once. The sequenced sample consisted of PBMCs. This TCR was sampled from a woman aged 18-35 years in good health and CMV-seronegative. The chain combines TRBV30 with TRBJ2-5; D is unclear. The CDR3 here is CAWTSLSPQETQYF. CDR3 DNA sequence: TGTGCCTGGACCTCCTTATCCCCCCAAGAGACCCAGTACTTC.